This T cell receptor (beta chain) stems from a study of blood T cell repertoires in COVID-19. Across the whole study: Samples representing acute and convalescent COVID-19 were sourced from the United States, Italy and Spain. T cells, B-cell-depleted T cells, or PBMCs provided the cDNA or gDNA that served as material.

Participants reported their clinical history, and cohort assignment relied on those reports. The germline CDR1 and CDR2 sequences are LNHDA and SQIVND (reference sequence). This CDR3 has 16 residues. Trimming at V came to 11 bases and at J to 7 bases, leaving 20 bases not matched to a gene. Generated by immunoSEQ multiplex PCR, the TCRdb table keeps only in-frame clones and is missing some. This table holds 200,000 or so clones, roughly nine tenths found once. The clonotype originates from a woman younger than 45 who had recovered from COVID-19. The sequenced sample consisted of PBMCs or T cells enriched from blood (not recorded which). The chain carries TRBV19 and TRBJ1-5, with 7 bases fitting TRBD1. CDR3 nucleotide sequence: TGTGCCTGTTGGGGTTGGGCTGGGGCAGGGGGGCAGCCCCAGCATTTT. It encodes CACWGWAGAGGQPQHF.